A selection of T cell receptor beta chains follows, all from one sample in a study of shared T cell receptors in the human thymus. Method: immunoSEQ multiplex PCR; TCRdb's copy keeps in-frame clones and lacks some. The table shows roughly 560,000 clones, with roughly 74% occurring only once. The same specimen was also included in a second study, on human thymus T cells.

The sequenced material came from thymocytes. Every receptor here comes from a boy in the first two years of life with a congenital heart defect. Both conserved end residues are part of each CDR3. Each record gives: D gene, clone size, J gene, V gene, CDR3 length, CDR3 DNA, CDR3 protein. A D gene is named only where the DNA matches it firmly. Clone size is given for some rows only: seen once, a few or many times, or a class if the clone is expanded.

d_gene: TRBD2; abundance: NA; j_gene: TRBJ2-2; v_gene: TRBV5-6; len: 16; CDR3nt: TGTGCCAGCAGCCCTAGCGGGAGGGCCTCCACCGGGGAGCTGTTTTTT; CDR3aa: CASSPSGRASTGELFF
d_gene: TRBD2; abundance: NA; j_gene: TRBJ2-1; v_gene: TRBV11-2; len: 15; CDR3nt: TGTGCCAGCAGCTTACGTAGCGGGAGGGTGGGTGAGCAGTTCTTC; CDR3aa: CASSLRSGRVGEQFF
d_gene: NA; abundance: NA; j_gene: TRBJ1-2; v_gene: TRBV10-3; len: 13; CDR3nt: TGTGCCATCAGTGAGGAGTCCTACGGGGGCTACACCTTC; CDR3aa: CAISEESYGGYTF
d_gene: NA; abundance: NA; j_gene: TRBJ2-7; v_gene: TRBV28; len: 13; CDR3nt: TGTGCCAGCAGTTTGGGGGGAACCTACGAGCAGTACTTC; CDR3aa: CASSLGGTYEQYF
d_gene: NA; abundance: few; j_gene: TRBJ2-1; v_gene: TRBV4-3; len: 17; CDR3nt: TGCGCCAGCAGCCAAGAGGGGAAGGGGGGGGTCCACAATGAGCAGTTCTTC; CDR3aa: CASSQEGKGGVHNEQFF
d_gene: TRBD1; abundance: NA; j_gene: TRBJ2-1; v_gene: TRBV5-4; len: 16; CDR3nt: TGTGCCAGCAGCACAGGGACAGGAGATGGGTTGGGTGAGCAGTTCTTC; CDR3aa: CASSTGTGDGLGEQFF
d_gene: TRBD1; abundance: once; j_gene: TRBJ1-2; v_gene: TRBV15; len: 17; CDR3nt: TGTGCCACCAGCAGCTACTCCCGGGACAGCCATATTTATGGCTACACCTTC; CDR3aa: CATSSYSRDSHIYGYTF
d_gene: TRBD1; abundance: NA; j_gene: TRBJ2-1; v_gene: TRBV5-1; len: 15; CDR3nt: TGCGCCAGCAGCATAGGACAGGGGGAGTACAATGAGCAGTTCTTC; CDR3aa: CASSIGQGEYNEQFF
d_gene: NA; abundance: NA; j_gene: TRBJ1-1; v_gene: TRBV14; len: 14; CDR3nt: TGTGCCAGCAGCCCCAGGGATAAGGGCACTGAAGCTTTCTTT; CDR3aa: CASSPRDKGTEAFF
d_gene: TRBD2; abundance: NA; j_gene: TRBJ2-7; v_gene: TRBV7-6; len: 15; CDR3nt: TGTGCCAGCAGCTTAGGGCTAGCGGGTACCTACGAGCAGTACTTC; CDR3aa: CASSLGLAGTYEQYF
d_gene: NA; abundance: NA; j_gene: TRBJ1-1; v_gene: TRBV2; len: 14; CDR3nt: TGTGCCAGCAGCCCGGGGAGGGGGAACACTGAAGCTTTCTTT; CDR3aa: CASSPGRGNTEAFF
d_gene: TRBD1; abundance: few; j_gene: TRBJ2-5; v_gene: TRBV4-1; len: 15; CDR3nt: TGCGCCAGCAGCCATCGTTCAGGGGGCGCGAAGACCCAGTACTTC; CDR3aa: CASSHRSGGAKTQYF
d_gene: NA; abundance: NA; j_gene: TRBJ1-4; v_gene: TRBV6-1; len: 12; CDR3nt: TGTGCCAGCAGTGAAGTCAAGGGGACACAGTTTTTT; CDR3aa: CASSEVKGTQFF
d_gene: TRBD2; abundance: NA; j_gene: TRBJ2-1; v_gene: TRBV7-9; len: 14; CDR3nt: TGTGCCAGCAGCTCTGGACTAGTCTACAATGAGCAGTTCTTC; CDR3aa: CASSSGLVYNEQFF
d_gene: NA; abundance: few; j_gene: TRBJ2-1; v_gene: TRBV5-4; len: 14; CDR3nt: TGTGCCAGCAGCTTGGCGGGATTTTACAATGAGCAGTTCTTC; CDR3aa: CASSLAGFYNEQFF
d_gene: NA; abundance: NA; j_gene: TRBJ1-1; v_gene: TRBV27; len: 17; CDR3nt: TGTGCCAGCAGTTTGGTCGTCGGAGGCCCGATGAACACTGAAGCTTTCTTT; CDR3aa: CASSLVVGGPMNTEAFF
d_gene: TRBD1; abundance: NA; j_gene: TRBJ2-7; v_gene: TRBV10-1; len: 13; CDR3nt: TGCGCCAGCAGTGACCCGGACAGGGACGAGCAGTACTTC; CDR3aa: CASSDPDRDEQYF
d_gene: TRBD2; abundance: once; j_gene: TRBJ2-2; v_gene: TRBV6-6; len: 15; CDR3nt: TGTGCCAGCAGTGGGGGACTAGCGGACACCGGGGAGCTGTTTTTT; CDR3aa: CASSGGLADTGELFF
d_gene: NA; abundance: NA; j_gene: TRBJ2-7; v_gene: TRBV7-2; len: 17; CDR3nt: TGTGCCAGCAGCCCCACCCAATGGCCGCACAGGCTCTACGAGCAGTACTTC; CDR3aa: CASSPTQWPHRLYEQYF
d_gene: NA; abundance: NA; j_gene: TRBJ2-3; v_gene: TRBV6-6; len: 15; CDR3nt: TGTGCCAGCAGTTACGGGGCGCCTGGCACAGATACGCAGTATTTT; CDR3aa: CASSYGAPGTDTQYF
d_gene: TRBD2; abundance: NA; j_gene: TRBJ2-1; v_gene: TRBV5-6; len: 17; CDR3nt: TGTGCCAGCAGGCCCAACCTTAGCGGGAGAGGTAACAATGAGCAGTTCTTC; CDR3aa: CASRPNLSGRGNNEQFF
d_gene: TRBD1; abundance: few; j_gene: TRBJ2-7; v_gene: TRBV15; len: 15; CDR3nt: TGTGCCACCCCCTCCCCGGACAGGGGGCTTAAGTCCTCTAGTTTC; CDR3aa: CATPSPDRGLKSSSF
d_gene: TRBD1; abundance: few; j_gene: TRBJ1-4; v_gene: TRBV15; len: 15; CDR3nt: TGTGCCACCAGCAGACCCGACAGGGGCGATGAAAAACTGTTTTTT; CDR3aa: CATSRPDRGDEKLFF
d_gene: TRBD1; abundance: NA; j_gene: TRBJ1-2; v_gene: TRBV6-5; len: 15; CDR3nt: TGTGCCAGCAGTTACGCGGACAGGCCTAACTATGGCTACACCTTC; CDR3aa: CASSYADRPNYGYTF
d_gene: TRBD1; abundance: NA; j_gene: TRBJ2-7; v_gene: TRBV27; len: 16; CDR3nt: TGTGCCAGCCTCAAGGTCGGCAGGGGGAAACCCTACGAGCAGTACTTC; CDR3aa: CASLKVGRGKPYEQYF
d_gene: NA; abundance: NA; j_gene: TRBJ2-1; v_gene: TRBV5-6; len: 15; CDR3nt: TGTGCCAGCAGCTTGGCCCTCCGGACTGACAATGAGCAGTTCTTC; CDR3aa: CASSLALRTDNEQFF
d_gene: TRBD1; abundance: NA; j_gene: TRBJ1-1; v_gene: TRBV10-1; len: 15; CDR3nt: TGCGCCAGCAGTCCAGGACAGGGGGTAGCCACTGAAGCTTTCTTT; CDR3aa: CASSPGQGVATEAFF
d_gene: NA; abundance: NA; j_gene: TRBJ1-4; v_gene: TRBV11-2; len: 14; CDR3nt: TGTGCCAGCAGCCCCCGACAGCCTAATGAAAAACTGTTTTTT; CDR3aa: CASSPRQPNEKLFF
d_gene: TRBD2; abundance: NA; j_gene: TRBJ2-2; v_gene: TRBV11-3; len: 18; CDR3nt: TGTGCCAGCAGCTTAGCCCCCTCCTGGGGGAGGGCGGACGGGGAGCTGTTTTTT; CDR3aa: CASSLAPSWGRADGELFF
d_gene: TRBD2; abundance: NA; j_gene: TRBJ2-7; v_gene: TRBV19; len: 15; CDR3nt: TGTGCCAGTAGTCTTCGACTAGCGGGAGCCTCCGAGCAGTACTTC; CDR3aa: CASSLRLAGASEQYF
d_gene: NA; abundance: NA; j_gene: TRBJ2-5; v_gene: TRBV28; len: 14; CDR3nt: TGTGCCAGCAGTTTTGGCGCTGGCGGTCAGACCCAGTACTTC; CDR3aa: CASSFGAGGQTQYF
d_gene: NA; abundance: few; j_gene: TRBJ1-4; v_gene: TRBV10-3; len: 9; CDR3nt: TGTGCCTCCCGGGGGGTATTGTTTTTT; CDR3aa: CASRGVLFF
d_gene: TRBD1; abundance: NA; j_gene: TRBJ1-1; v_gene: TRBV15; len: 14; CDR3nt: TGTGCCACTATCCGGGAACAGGGGGCCACTGAAGCTTTCTTT; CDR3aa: CATIREQGATEAFF
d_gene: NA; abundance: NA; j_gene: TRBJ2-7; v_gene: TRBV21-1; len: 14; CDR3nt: TGTGCCAGCGGCCGACAGGGGCGATACGACGAGCAGTACTTC; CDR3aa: CASGRQGRYDEQYF
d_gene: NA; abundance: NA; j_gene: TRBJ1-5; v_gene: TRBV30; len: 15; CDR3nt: TGTGCCTGGAGTGTAGATTCGACGGCAGGTCAGCCCCAGCATTTT; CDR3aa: CAWSVDSTAGQPQHF
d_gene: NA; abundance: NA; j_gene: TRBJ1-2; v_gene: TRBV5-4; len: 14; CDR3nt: TGTGCCAGCAGCTTGAGAGGGTCTAACTATGGCTACACCTTC; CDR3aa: CASSLRGSNYGYTF
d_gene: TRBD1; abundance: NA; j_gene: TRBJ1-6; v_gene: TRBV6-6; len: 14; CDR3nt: TGTGCCATCGATACCCTGCCAGGGGGTTCACCCCTCCACTTT; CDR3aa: CAIDTLPGGSPLHF
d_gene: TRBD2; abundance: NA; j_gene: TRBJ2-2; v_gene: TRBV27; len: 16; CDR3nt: TGTGCCAGCAGTTCAGGGCCTGCGGGAGATCGCGGGGAGCTGTTTTTT; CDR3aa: CASSSGPAGDRGELFF
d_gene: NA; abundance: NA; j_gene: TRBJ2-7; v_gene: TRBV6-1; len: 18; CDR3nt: TGTGCCAGCAGTGAAGATCCACCCCCCGTAGGGCCTCGGGAGGAGCAGTACTTC; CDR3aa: CASSEDPPPVGPREEQYF
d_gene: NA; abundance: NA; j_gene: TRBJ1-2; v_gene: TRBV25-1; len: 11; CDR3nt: TGTGCCAGCAGCGGGGGGTACGGCTACACCTTC; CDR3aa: CASSGGYGYTF
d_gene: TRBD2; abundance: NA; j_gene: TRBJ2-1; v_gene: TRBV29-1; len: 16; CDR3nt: TGCAGCGTTCCCCTTCTAAGCGGGAGGGCCCTCAGTGAGCAGTTCTTC; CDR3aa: CSVPLLSGRALSEQFF
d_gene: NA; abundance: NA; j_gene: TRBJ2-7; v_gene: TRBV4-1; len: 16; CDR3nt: TGCGCCAGCAGCCAAGATCGGGTAGCGGAGACCTACGAGCAGTACTTC; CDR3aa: CASSQDRVAETYEQYF
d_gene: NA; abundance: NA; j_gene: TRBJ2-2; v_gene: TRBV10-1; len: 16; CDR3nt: TGCGCCAGCAGTGGTCCCCAGGGGCCCGACACCGGGGAGCTGTTTTTT; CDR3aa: CASSGPQGPDTGELFF
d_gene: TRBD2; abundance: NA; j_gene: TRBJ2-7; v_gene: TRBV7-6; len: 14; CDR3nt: TGTGCCAGCAGCCCGGGACTACCCCCGGTCGAGCAGTACTTC; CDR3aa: CASSPGLPPVEQYF
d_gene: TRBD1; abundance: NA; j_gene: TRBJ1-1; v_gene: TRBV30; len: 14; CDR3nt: TGTGCCTGCACAGGGGATACTATGAACACTGAAGCTTTCTTT; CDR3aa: CACTGDTMNTEAFF
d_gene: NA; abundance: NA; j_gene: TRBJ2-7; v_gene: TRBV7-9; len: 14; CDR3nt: TGTGCCAGCAGCTTAGTGGAGGGCCCCTACGAGCAGTACTTC; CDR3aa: CASSLVEGPYEQYF
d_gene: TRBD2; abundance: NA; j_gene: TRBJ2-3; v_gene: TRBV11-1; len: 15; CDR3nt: TGTGCCAGCAGCTTAGGGGCGGGAGTTTTAGATACGCAGTATTTT; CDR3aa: CASSLGAGVLDTQYF
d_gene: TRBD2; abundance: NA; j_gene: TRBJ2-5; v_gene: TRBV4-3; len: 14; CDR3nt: TGCGCCAGCAGCCGAACTAGCGGGCGAGAGACCCAGTACTTC; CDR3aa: CASSRTSGRETQYF
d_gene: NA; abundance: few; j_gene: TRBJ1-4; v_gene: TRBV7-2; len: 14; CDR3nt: TGTGCCAGCAGCTCGAGGGGGACTAATGAAAAACTGTTTTTT; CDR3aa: CASSSRGTNEKLFF
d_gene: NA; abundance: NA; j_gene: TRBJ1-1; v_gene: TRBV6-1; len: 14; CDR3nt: TGTGCCAGCAGGCGGGGGGGCGGGAACACTGAAGCTTTCTTT; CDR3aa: CASRRGGGNTEAFF
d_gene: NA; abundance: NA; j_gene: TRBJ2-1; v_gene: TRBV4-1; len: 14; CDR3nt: TGCGCCAGCAGCCAGACCGGGGGATACAATGAGCAGTTCTTC; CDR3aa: CASSQTGGYNEQFF
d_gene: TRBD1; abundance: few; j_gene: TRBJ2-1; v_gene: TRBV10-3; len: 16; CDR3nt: TGTGCCATCACCCGGGGCAGGGGGCGCGGAATTGGGGAGCAGTTCTTC; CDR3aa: CAITRGRGRGIGEQFF
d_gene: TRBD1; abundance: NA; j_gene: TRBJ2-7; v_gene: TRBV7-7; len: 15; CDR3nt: TGTGCCAGCAGCCCCAGATGGACAGGGGGCCACGAGCAGTACTTC; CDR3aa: CASSPRWTGGHEQYF